This T cell receptor (beta chain) was captured by sequencing in a study of shared clonotypes between healthy human individuals. Repertoires were generated with immunoSEQ multiplex PCR, while TCRdb's copy carries only in-frame clones and drops some. The sample holds about 680,000 clones; approximately 73% are singletons and the top ten take more than 1.5%. The TCR comes from a woman aged 25 to 39 in good health. Input material: memory CD4+ T cells sorted from blood. Subset of the sample: CD45RA-negative fraction.

The CDR3 loop reads CASSFRTGRLNTEAFF. As DNA, the CDR3 is TGTGCCAGCAGTTTTCGGACAGGCCGCTTGAACACTGAAGCTTTCTTT. The gene calls are TRBV6-5 and TRBJ1-1, with 7 bases matching TRBD1. V was pared by 4 bases and J by 0 bases, with 8 bases of the junction left unmatched. CDR1 is MNHEY and CDR2 is SVGAGI in the germline V gene. This CDR3 contains 16 residues.